This T cell receptor beta chain was obtained from a study of T cell responses to AZD1222 COVID-19 vaccine. The germline V gene encodes CDR1 SEHNR and CDR2 FQNEAQ (reference sequence). The CDR3 spans 13 residues. Trimming shortened V by 0 bases and J by 10 bases, and 12 bases separated the two germline ends. Only in-frame clones appear in the TCRdb table, and some are missing; sequencing was by immunoSEQ multiplex PCR. The profile shows about 57,000 clones, about 90% of them singletons. The material sequenced was peripheral blood, taken on day 0 of AZD1222 vaccination. The V gene is TRBV7-9, the J gene TRBJ1-1; TRBD1 might be the D (5 bases). The TCR sequence derives from an adult in good health. CDR3 sequence (DNA): TGTGCCAGCAGCTTAGCTTACGGGACGCCAGCTTTCTTT. Translated, it gives CASSLAYGTPAFF.